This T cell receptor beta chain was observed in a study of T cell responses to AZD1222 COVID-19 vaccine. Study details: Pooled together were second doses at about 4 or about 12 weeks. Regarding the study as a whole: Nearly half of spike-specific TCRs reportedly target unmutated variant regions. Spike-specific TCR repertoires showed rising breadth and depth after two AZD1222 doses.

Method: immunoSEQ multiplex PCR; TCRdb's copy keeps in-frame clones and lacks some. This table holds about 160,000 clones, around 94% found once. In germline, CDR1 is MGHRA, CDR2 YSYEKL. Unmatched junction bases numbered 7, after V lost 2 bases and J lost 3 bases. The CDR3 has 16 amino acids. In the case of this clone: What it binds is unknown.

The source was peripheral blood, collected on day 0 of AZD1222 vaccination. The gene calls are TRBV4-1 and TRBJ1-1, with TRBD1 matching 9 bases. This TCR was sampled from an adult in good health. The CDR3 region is CASSQHTGGGDTEAFF. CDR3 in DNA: TGCGCCAGCAGCCAACATACAGGGGGCGGCGACACTGAAGCTTTCTTT.